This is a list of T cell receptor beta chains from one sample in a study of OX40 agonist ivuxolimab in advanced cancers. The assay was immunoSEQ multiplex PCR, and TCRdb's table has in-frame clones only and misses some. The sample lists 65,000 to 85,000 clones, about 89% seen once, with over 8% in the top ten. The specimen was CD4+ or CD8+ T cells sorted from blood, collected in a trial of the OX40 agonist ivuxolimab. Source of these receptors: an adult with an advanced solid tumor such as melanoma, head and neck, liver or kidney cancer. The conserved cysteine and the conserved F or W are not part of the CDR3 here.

CDR3aa: ASRLTYGSSYEQY; v_gene: TRBV28; j_gene: TRBJ2-7
CDR3aa: ASSLSGTGYYEQY; v_gene: TRBV27; j_gene: NA
CDR3aa: ASSGDSHSELF; v_gene: TRBV28; j_gene: TRBJ2-2
CDR3aa: AIGWGSGNTIY; v_gene: TRBV6-4; j_gene: TRBJ1-3
CDR3aa: ASSQAIGGVDGYT; v_gene: TRBV5-4; j_gene: TRBJ1-2
CDR3aa: ASSPGRDQPQH; v_gene: TRBV18; j_gene: TRBJ1-5
CDR3aa: ASSSGRASDTQY; v_gene: TRBV7-3; j_gene: TRBJ2-3
CDR3aa: ASSLTGGGYEQY; v_gene: TRBV6-5; j_gene: TRBJ2-7
CDR3aa: ASSERGSSGTGTQY; v_gene: TRBV14; j_gene: TRBJ2-5
CDR3aa: ASRSPGLAGYNEQF; v_gene: TRBV19; j_gene: TRBJ2-1
CDR3aa: ASTYGSTGMNEQF; v_gene: TRBV19; j_gene: TRBJ2-1
CDR3aa: ASSKGNYQETQY; v_gene: TRBV28; j_gene: TRBJ2-5
CDR3aa: ASSRTGNSPLH; v_gene: TRBV6-5; j_gene: TRBJ1-6
CDR3aa: ASSLEGGGATDTQY; v_gene: TRBV5-1; j_gene: TRBJ2-3
CDR3aa: ASRRRGAHYRQSGEQY; v_gene: TRBV27; j_gene: TRBJ2-7
CDR3aa: ASSLGQGQNTDTQY; v_gene: TRBV5-1; j_gene: TRBJ2-3
CDR3aa: ASDSTGKGNQPQH; v_gene: TRBV28; j_gene: TRBJ1-5
CDR3aa: ASSVTPEGIENGYT; v_gene: TRBV9; j_gene: TRBJ1-2
CDR3aa: ASSLGHSNQPQH; v_gene: TRBV4-1; j_gene: TRBJ1-5
CDR3aa: ASSLGAAYPDTQY; v_gene: TRBV5-1; j_gene: TRBJ2-3
CDR3aa: ASTQGGDTQY; v_gene: TRBV14; j_gene: TRBJ2-3
CDR3aa: ASSHSGKPEAV; v_gene: TRBV7-9; j_gene: TRBJ1-4